This entry concerns a single TCR beta chain. Germline lookup yields CDR1 ENHRY and CDR2 SYGVKD. Trimming took 3 bases from V and 3 from J, leaving 12 bases between them. The CDR3 runs 14 residues. This table comes from immunoSEQ multiplex PCR, and its TCRdb copy is limited to in-frame clones, with some not included. The sample holds about 88,000 clones, 94% seen once. This specimen belongs to a study of technical replicates of blood from a handful of donors. The chain links TRBV10-3 to TRBJ2-7; D perhaps matches TRBD1 (6 bases). The sequence was collected from a human donor in good health. Sequencing was done on a sample of T cells isolated from PBMCs. CDR3 sequence (DNA): TGTGCCATCAGTGAAAACCGGGACAACTACGAGCAGTACTTC. It encodes CAISENRDNYEQYF.